This TCR beta chain was sequenced during a study of blood T cells in healthy people across ages. On the study more broadly: Capture via template switching afforded approximately one barcoded beta molecule per two T cells.

Broader study findings: Investigators viewed diversity estimates from one million T cells as underestimates, the study reported. Correlation between TCR beta diversity and naive T cell percentage was strong. Donor CMV status was unknown, possibly confounding expanded clonotype changes.

As for this clonotype: Its specificity is unknown.

Sample-barcoded 5' priming and a J-beta primer mix drove a second PCR of about 6 to 12 cycles. Each CDR3 protein gets one entry after TCRdb re-called the 5' RACE reads with MiXCR. The sample shows over a million distinct CDR3 sequences, 40% to 45% of them seen only once. Per germline, CDR1 SGHRS and CDR2 YFSETQ. Trimming shortened V by 1 base and J by 1 base, and 14 bases separated the two germline ends. The CDR3 has 16 amino acids. This receptor was identified in a woman aged 18-30 years in good health. The material sequenced was blood. The chain recombines TRBV5-1 with TRBJ2-5; no definite D call. Here the CDR3 reads CASSLQGGRSQETQYF. CDR3 bases: TGCGCCAGCAGCTTGCAAGGCGGTAGGAGCCAAGAGACCCAGTACTTC.